The entry below gives a single T cell receptor (beta chain) sequence along with its context. Its antigen remains unknown. PCR was performed a second time for roughly 7 to 12 cycles using a sample-barcoded 5' primer and a J-beta primer mix. A tag from a template-switch adaptor with 12 random nucleotides marked each cDNA molecule. TCRdb re-called the 5' RACE reads with MiXCR, one entry per CDR3 protein. The repertoire holds about 570,000 distinct CDR3 sequences, with approximately 27% as singletons. The data originate from a study of blood T cells in healthy people across ages. On the study more broadly: Per every two T cells, about one barcoded beta molecule was captured by template switching.

Isolation per sample recovered at least 6 million PBMCs. Study-wide findings and caveats: Diversity figures derived from one million T cells were judged to underestimate the true value.

Germline CDR1 is LGHNA and CDR2 is YSLEER. The CDR3 sequence is 15 residues long. V was pared by 0 bases and J by 7 bases, with 13 bases between. The sequencing input was blood. The sequence was collected from a woman between 65 and 79 years old in good health. V gene TRBV4-3 combines with J gene TRBJ1-5, with unresolved D. CDR3 in amino acids: CASSQDIGPRQPQHF. The CDR3 region has the DNA TGCGCCAGCAGCCAAGATATAGGCCCCCGGCAGCCCCAGCATTTT.